The 2 T cell receptor beta chains reported below all come from one sample, sequenced in a study of blood T cells in healthy people across ages. Primers used in a second PCR of roughly 6 to 11 cycles were a sample-barcoded 5' primer and a J-beta primer mix. Each CDR3 protein gets one entry after TCRdb re-called the 5' RACE reads with MiXCR. The sample lists around 320,000 distinct CDR3 sequences; 25% to 30% were seen once. Material: blood. All receptors come from a woman in her seventies in good health.

This clonotype was seen only a few times. This sequence joins TRBV4-1 and TRBJ1-5; D may be TRBD1 (5 bases). Germline V gives CDR1 MGHRA, CDR2 YSYEKL. The CDR3 is 17 amino acids. V lost 0 bases, J lost 2 bases, and 14 bases lay in between. The CDR3 loop is CASSQDAGSTRNQPQHF. The CDR3 bases are TGCGCCAGCAGCCAAGATGCAGGGTCAACCCGCAATCAGCCCCAGCATTTT.

This clonotype was found a few times. This chain links TRBV18 with TRBJ1-1; TRBD1 is a possible D gene (6 bases). The CDR3 extends over 15 amino acids. The V and J ends lost 3 bases and 2 bases respectively, with 13 bases between them. Germline V gene data show CDR1 as KGHSH and CDR2 as LQKENI. The CDR3 reads CASSPGAGTNTEAFF. The CDR3 DNA reads as TGTGCCAGCTCACCTGGCGCAGGGACAAACACTGAAGCTTTCTTT. Full variable domain (outside the CDR3, taken from reference TRBV18 and TRBJ1-1): NAGVMQNPRHLVRRRGQEARLRCSPMKGHSHVYWYRQLPEEGLKFMVYLQKENIIDESGMPKERFSAEFPKEGPSILRIQQVVRGDSAAYFCASSPGAGTNTEAFFGQGTRLTVV.